These 9 T cell receptor beta chains were all obtained from the same sample, sequenced in a study of identical twins listed by TCRdb under 2016. The method behind the library was 5' RACE. The instrument was an Illumina HiSeq 2000. TCRdb ran its own pipeline on the public reads, namely fastp trimming at Q25 and MiXCR clone calling, and kept in-frame beta chains. Identical CDR3 protein sequences are pooled into one entry, listed with their most common genes and DNA. The sample table contains about 190,000 distinct CDR3 sequences; only one count was recorded for about a sixth of them. The ten biggest clones cover 40% of the sample. The data also belong to a second study, concerning T cells expressing NK-cell markers.

The sequencing input was CD8+ T cells sorted from blood. The receptors originated from a woman aged 18 to 35 in good health.

J is TRBJ2-5 and V is TRBV20-1, with D perhaps TRBD2 (6 bases). This CDR3 is 14 amino acids long. Looked up from germline, CDR1 is DFQATT and CDR2 is SNEGSKA (reference sequence). Deletions cut 4 bases from V and 4 bases from J, with 16 bases between. The CDR3 is CSAKRRVGVETQYF. In DNA, the CDR3 is TGCAGTGCTAAAAGGAGGGTAGGGGTAGAGACCCAGTACTTC.

This clonotype appeared a few times. The J gene is TRBJ2-5, the V gene TRBV20-1, with D perhaps being TRBD1 or TRBD2 (6 bases each). This CDR3 contains 17 residues. CDR1 and CDR2 (germline): DFQATT, SNEGSKA (reference sequence). The germline V and J ends were trimmed by 3 bases and 4 bases, with 24 bases remaining between them. DNA for the CDR3: TGCAGTGCTAGGCGGGATAATATAGGACAGTTGGGAGAGACCCAGTACTTC. This encodes CSARRDNIGQLGETQYF.

The table lists this clonotype with a few counts. The V gene is TRBV18, the J gene TRBJ2-2; the D gene is possibly TRBD1 (6 bases). V was shortened by 3 bases and J by 2 bases, with 19 bases between the two germline ends. CDR3 length equals 18 residues. CDR1 and CDR2 from the germline V gene are KGHSH and LQKENI. Here the CDR3 DNA reads TGTGCCAGCTCACCCCTGCCGGGACACCCGGGAAACACCGGGGAGCTGTTTTTT. Translation gives CASSPLPGHPGNTGELFF.

V usage is TRBV7-9 and J usage is TRBJ2-5; D is undetermined. CDR3 length: 13 amino acids. Trimming stripped 8 bases from V and 4 bases from J, with 14 bases between. Germline lookup yields CDR1 SEHNR and CDR2 FQNEAQ (reference sequence). CDR3 loop: CASVGNKRETQYF. The CDR3 nucleotides read TGTGCCAGCGTGGGGAATAAACGAGAGACCCAGTACTTC. Full variable domain (rest looked up from reference TRBV7-9 and TRBJ2-5): DTGVSQNPRHKITKRGQNVTFRCDPISEHNRLYWYRQTLGQGPEFLTYFQNEAQLEKSRLLSDRFSAERPKGSFSTLEIQRTEQGDSAMYLCASVGNKRETQYFGPGTRLLVL.

This clonotype has just a few counts. The gene calls are TRBV21-1 and TRBJ1-1. TRBV21-1 is a listed pseudogene. There are 15 residues in the CDR3. CDR3 sequence reads: CASSPSFAIISEAFF. In DNA form, the CDR3 reads TGTGCCAGCAGCCCAAGTTTCGCGATAATCTCTGAAGCTTTCTTT.

This clonotype came up a few times. The gene calls are TRBV6-2 or TRBV6-3 and TRBJ2-2; 8 bases are shared with TRBD2. Germline values: CDR1 MNHEY, CDR2 SVGEGT. Trimming at V came to 11 bases and at J to 7 bases, leaving 12 bases not matched to a gene. The CDR3 extends over 14 amino acids. CDR3 coding DNA: TGTGCCTCATCAAAGCGGGAGACTAACGGGGAGCTGTTTTTT. Protein: CASSKRETNGELFF.

V gene TRBV3-1 combines with J gene TRBJ2-1; 15 bases map to TRBD2. Germline V gene sequence: CDR1 LGHDT, CDR2 YNNKEL (reference sequence). CDR3 length: 19 residues. The ends lost 4 bases at V and 2 bases at J; junction bases unmatched: 9. The CDR3: CASSPSGLAGGNPYNEQFF. Written as DNA, the CDR3 is TGTGCCAGCAGCCCCTCGGGACTAGCGGGGGGTAACCCCTACAATGAGCAGTTCTTC.

This clonotype was picked up a small number of times. This rearrangement joins TRBV20-1 to TRBJ2-1; 10 positions match TRBD2. This CDR3 contains 14 residues. V was clipped by 4 bases and J by 7 bases; unmatched bases: 7. The V gene's germline CDR1 is DFQATT and CDR2 SNEGSKA (reference sequence). CDR3 nucleotides: TGCAGTGCTACGCACAGCGGGGGGGAAAATGAGCAGTTCTTC. The encoded protein is CSATHSGGENEQFF.

The J gene is TRBJ2-6, the V gene TRBV5-1; D is ambiguous. Germline CDR1 and CDR2: SGHRS and YFSETQ. Trimming took off 1 base at V and 0 bases at J, with 8 bases between the two ends. The CDR3 length is 16 residues. CDR3 in amino acids: CASSLYRSSGANVLTF. In DNA, the CDR3 is TGCGCCAGCAGCTTGTACCGGAGCTCTGGGGCCAACGTCCTGACTTTC. Complete variable domain (other parts from reference TRBV5-1 and TRBJ2-6): KAGVTQTPRYLIKTRGQQVTLSCSPISGHRSVSWYQQTPGQGLQFLFEYFSETQRNKGNFPGRFSGRQFSNSRSEMNVSTLELGDSALYLCASSLYRSSGANVLTFGAGSRLTVL.